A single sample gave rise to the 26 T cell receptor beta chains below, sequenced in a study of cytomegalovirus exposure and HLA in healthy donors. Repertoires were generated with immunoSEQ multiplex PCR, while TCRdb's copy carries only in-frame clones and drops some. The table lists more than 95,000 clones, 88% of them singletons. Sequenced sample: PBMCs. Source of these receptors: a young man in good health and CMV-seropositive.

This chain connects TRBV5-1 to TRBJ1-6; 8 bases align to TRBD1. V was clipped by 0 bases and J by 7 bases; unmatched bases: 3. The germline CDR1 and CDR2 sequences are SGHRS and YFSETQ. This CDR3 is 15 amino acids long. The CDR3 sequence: CASSLETGDNSPLHF. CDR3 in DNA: TGCGCCAGCAGCTTGGAGACAGGGGACAATTCACCCCTCCACTTT.

The CDR3, as DNA: TGTGCCATCAGTGACGGCGCGGCGGCGAGCACAGATACGCAGTATTTT. Protein product: CAISDGAAASTDTQYF. The chain carries TRBV10-3 and TRBJ2-3; no reliable D call. The CDR3 covers 16 residues. Trimming stripped 3 bases from V and 0 bases from J, with 13 bases between. Germline V gives CDR1 ENHRY, CDR2 SYGVKD.

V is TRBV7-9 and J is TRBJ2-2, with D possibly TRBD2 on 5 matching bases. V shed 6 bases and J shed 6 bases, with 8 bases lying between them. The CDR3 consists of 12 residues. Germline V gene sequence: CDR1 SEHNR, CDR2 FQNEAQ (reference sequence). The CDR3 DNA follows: TGTGCCAGCAGGCCTAGCTCCGGGGAGCTGTTTTTT. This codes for CASRPSSGELFF.

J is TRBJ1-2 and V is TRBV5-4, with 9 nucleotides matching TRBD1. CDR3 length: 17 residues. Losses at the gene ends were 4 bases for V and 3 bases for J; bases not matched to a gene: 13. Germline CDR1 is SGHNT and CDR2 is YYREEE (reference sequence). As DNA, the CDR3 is TGTGCCAGCAGCCGATCCACAGGGGGCGAGTCCCACTATGGCTACACCTTC. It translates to CASSRSTGGESHYGYTF. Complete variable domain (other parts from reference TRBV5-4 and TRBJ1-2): ETGVTQSPTHLIKTRGQQVTLRCSSQSGHNTVSWYQQALGQGPQFIFQYYREEENGRGNFPPRFSGLQFPNYSSELNVNALELDDSALYLCASSRSTGGESHYGYTFGSGTRLTVV.

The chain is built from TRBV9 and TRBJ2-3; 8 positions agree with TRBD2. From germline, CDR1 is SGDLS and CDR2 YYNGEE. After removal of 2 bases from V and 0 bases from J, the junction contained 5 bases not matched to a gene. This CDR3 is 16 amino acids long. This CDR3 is CASSVQRGHSTDTQYF. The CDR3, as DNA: TGTGCCAGCAGCGTGCAGCGGGGGCATAGCACAGATACGCAGTATTTT. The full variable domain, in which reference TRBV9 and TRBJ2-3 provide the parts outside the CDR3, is DSGVTQTPKHLITATGQRVTLRCSPRSGDLSVYWYQQSLDQGLQFLIQYYNGEERAKGNILERFSAQQFPDLHSELNLSSLELGDSALYFCASSVQRGHSTDTQYFGPGTRLTVL.

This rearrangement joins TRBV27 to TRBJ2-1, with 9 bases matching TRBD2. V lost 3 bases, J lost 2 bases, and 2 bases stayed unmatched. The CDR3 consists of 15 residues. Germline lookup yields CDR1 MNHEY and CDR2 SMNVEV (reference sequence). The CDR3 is CASSFSGGPYNEQFF. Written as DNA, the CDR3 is TGTGCCAGCAGTTTCAGCGGGGGGCCCTACAATGAGCAGTTCTTC.

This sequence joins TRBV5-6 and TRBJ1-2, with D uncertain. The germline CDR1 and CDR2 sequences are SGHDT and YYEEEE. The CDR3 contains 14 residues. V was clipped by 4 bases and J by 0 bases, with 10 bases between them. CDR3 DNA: TGTGCCAGCAGCCCGATGGCAACTAACTATGGCTACACCTTC. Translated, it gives CASSPMATNYGYTF.

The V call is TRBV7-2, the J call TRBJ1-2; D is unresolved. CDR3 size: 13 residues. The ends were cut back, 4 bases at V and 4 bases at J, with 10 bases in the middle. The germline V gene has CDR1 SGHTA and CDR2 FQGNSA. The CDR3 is CASSSAFVYGYTF. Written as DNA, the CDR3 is TGTGCCAGCAGCTCCGCGTTTGTCTATGGCTACACCTTC.

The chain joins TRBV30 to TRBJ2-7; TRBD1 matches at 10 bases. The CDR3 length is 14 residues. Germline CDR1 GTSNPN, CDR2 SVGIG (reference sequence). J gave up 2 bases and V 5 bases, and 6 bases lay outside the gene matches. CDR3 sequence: CAWGRTGGPYEQYF. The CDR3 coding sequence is TGTGCCTGGGGAAGGACAGGGGGGCCCTACGAGCAGTACTTC.

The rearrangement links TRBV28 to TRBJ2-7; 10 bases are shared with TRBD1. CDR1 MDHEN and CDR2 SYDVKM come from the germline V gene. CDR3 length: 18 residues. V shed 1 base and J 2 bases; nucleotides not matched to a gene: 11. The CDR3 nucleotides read TGTGCCAGCAGTTTATATAGGAGTGGGACAGGGGTCCCCTACGAGCAGTACTTC. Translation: CASSLYRSGTGVPYEQYF.

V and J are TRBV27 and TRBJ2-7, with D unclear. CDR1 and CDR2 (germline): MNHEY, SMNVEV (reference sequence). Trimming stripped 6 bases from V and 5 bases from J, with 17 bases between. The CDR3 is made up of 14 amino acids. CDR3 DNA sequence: TGTGCCAGCAGCCCCCCCCAGGCACGACACGAGCAGTACTTC. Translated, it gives CASSPPQARHEQYF.

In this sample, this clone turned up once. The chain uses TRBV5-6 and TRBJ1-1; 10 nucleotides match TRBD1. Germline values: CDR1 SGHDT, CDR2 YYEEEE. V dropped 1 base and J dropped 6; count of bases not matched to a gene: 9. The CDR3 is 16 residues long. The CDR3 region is CASSLRTGGRSAEAFF. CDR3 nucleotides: TGTGCCAGCAGCTTGAGGACAGGGGGAAGATCCGCTGAAGCTTTCTTT.

This chain's CDR3 is CATSSGGGTGELFF. CDR3 DNA: TGTGCCACCAGCAGCGGCGGGGGGACCGGGGAGCTGTTTTTT. V is TRBV15 and J is TRBJ2-2; 8 bases are a match to TRBD2. Germline V CDR1 and CDR2: LNHNV, YYDKDF (reference sequence). After removal of 3 bases from V and 5 bases from J, the junction contained 2 bases not matched to a gene. The CDR3 is 14 residues long.

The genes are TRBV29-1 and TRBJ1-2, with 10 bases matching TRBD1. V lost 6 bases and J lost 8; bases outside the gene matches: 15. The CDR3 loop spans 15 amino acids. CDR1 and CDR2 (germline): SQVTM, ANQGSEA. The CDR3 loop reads CSVAPGQGIFSGYTF. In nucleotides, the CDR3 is TGCAGCGTGGCGCCGGGACAGGGGATTTTTAGCGGCTACACCTTC.

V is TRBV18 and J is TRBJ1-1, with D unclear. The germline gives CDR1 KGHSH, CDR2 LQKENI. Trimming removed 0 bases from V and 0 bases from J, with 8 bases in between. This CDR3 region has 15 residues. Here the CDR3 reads CASSPPGRMNTEAFF. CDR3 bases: TGTGCCAGCTCACCACCGGGCAGAATGAACACTGAAGCTTTCTTT. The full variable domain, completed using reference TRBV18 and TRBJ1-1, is NAGVMQNPRHLVRRRGQEARLRCSPMKGHSHVYWYRQLPEEGLKFMVYLQKENIIDESGMPKERFSAEFPKEGPSILRIQQVVRGDSAAYFCASSPPGRMNTEAFFGQGTRLTVV.

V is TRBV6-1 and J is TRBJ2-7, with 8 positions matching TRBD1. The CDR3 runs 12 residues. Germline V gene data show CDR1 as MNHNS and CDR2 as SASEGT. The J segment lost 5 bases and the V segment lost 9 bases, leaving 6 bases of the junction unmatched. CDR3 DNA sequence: TGTGCCAGTTCAGGGGGCCGACACGAGCAGTACTTC. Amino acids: CASSGGRHEQYF.

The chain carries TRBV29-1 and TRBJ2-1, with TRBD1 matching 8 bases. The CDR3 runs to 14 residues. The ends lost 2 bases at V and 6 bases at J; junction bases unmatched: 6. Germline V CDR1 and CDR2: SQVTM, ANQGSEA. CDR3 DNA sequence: TGCAGCGTTGAATCAGGGGGCTTGATCAATGAGCAGTTCTTC. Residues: CSVESGGLINEQFF.

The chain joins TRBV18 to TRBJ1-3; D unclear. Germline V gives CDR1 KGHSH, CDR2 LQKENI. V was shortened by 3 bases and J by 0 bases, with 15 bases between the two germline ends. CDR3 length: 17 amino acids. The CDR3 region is CASSPAAPSSSGNTIYF. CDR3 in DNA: TGTGCCAGCTCACCCGCAGCGCCATCTAGCTCTGGAAACACCATATATTTT.

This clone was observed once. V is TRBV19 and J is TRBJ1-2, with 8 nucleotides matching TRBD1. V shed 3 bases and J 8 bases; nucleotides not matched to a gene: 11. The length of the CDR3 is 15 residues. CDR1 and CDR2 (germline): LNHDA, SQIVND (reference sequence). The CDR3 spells CASSMTGTGGGGYTF. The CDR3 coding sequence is TGTGCCAGTAGTATGACCGGGACAGGAGGGGGAGGCTACACCTTC.

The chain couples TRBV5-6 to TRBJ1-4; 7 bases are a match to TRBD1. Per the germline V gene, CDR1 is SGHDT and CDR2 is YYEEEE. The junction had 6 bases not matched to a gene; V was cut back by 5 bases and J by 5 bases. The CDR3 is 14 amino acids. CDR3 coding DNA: TGTGCCAGCAGTTTAGGGGGCATCAATGAAAAACTGTTTTTT. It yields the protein CASSLGGINEKLFF.

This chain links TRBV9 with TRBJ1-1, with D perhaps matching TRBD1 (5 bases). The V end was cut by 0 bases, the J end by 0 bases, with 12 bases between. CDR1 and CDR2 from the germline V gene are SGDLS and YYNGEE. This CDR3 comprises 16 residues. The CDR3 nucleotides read TGTGCCAGCAGCGTAGCTGGACACCGGATGAACACTGAAGCTTTCTTT. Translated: CASSVAGHRMNTEAFF.

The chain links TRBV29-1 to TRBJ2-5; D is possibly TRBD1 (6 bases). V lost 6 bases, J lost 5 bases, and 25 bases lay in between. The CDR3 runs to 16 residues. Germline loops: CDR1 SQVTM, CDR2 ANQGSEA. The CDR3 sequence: CSVTTGAWTVTETQYF. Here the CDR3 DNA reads TGCAGCGTAACTACTGGGGCGTGGACAGTGACGGAGACCCAGTACTTC.

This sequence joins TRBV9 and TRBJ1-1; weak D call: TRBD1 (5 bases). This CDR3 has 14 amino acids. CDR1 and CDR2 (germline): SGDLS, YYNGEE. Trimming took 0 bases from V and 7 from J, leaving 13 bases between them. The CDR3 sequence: CASSVVGGTGEAFF. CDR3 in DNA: TGTGCCAGCAGCGTAGTGGGGGGAACGGGTGAAGCTTTCTTT.

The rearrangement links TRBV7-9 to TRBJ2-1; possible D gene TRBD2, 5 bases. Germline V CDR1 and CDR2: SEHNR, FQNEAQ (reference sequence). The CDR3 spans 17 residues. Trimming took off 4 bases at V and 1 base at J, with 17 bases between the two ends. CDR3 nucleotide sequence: TGTGCCAGCAGCTCCATCCCGGGGTGGCGATCCTACAATGAGCAGTTCTTC. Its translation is CASSSIPGWRSYNEQFF.

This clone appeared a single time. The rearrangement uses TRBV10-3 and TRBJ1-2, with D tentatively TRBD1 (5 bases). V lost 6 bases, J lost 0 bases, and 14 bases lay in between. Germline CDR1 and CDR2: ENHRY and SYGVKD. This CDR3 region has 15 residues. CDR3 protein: CAISTTEPSNYGYTF. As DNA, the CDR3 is TGTGCCATCAGCACGACAGAACCTTCTAACTATGGCTACACCTTC.

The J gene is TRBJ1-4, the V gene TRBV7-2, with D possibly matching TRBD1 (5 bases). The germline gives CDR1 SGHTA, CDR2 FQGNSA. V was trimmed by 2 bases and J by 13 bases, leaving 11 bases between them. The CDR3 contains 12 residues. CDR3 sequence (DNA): TGTGCCAGCAGCTTACCGCGCGGGGGACTGTTTTTT. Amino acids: CASSLPRGGLFF.